This T cell receptor beta chain was documented in a study of T cell responses to AZD1222 COVID-19 vaccine (dated by TCRdb to about 2021). As for the study more broadly: AZD1222 recipients given second doses at about 4 weeks or at about 12 weeks were pooled, since spike-specific TCR depth and breadth were not found to differ between the two schedules. Trial participants were enrolled by age into subgroups of 18-55, 56-69 and 70-plus years, and roughly 160, 29 and 62 TCR-sequenced participants, respectively, were included in these subgroups. A total of approximately 240 trial participants underwent TCR sequencing, of whom 207 received two doses of AZD1222 and about 26 received two doses of the MenACWY control vaccine. Points the paper makes about the study in general: Vaccine-associated CD4 TCRs spanned the whole spike protein, with dominant responses in regions 160-218 and 743-854. Reportedly, almost half of the unique spike-specific TCRs recognized epitopes lying outside the regions that are mutated in the B.1.351 and B.1.1.7 variants. Conclusions about previously exposed vaccinees were limited because only a handful of AZD1222 recipients were SARS-CoV-2 seropositive at baseline. In the small 56-69-year group, the increase in depth fell short of significance, most likely because of low power. A significant rise in spike-specific TCR breadth and depth was observed after two AZD1222 doses relative to day 0 and relative to MenACWY recipients. No day 14 peak-response samples were available, so repertoires were characterized only after the peak T cell response. Participants were mostly white British and included more females than males, and it was suggested by the authors that clonal diversity may have been underestimated.

The time point tag for this specimen amounts to: baseline before first vaccination. Samples from vaccinated people were obtained from the UK trials COV001 and COV002, which included a single-blind randomized controlled phase 2/3 trial of AZD1222 (ChAdOx1 nCoV-19) in healthy adults. For TCRbeta chain sequencing, PBMC samples were collected from trial participants at day 0 and at day 28 after the second dose. Regarding this clone: The specificity of this receptor is unknown. Within one base of it there is no much larger clone, and no base qualities were kept.

From the germline V gene (reference sequence), CDR1 is GTSNPN and CDR2 is SVGIG. Relative to germline, V is missing 5 bases and J is missing 4 bases, with 2 bases of the junction outside any gene match. Inclusive of the bounding cysteine and phenylalanine, the CDR3 is 12 residues long. Just the 36-base CDR3 DNA is kept, in frame starting at base 1. The CDR3 regions of human TCRbeta chains were analyzed by immunosequencing. The authors' analysis ran thus. TCRs in the repertoires were matched against a reference library of SARS-CoV-2-specific TCRs that had been generated with the MIRA antigen-specificity platform. Breadth meant the fraction of unique TCRs that were SARS-CoV-2-associated, whereas depth meant the fraction of total T cells that were SARS-CoV-2-associated. Using the MIRA data, each spike-specific TCR was mapped to the spike region that the TCR reacts to and placed in a CD4 or CD8 class. Log10-transformed breadth and depth values were compared by one-way ANOVA with Sidak's multiple comparisons tests. TCRdb took this table from immuneACCESS and kept in-frame rearrangements with V and J called. Such tables lack part of the clones; where checked against another copy, unresolved V genes explain under half of the gap, and the rest is unexplained. V, J and clone size derive from that table, while D and trimming were established from the DNA sequence. A total of roughly 130,000 clones appear in this sample, roughly 85% of them only once. Of the sample, roughly 7.4% falls within the top ten clones.

The chain was built from TRBV30 and TRBJ1-1; the central 9 bases match TRBD1. The sample consisted of peripheral blood, taken on day 0 of AZD1222 vaccination. This TCR was sampled from an adult in good health. The DNA is as follows: TGTGCCTGGGAGGACAGGGGCACTGAAGCTTTCTTT. This yields the protein CAWEDRGTEAFF.